The 22 T cell receptor beta chains in this list originate from one sample, sequenced in a study of pediatric ulcerative colitis. Rectal tissue came from one to two pinch biopsies taken at colonoscopy. The assay was immunoSEQ multiplex PCR, and TCRdb's table has in-frame clones only and misses some. The table records approximately 40,000 clones, approximately 73% of them present only once. The sample comprised gut tissue. Every receptor here comes from a boy between 10 and 17 years old with moderate ulcerative colitis.

This chain joins TRBV5-5 and TRBJ1-5; D unclear. Germline values: CDR1 SGHKS, CDR2 YYEKEE (reference sequence). The CDR3 contains 15 residues. V was shortened by 0 bases and J by 3 bases, with 10 bases between the two germline ends. The CDR3 region is CASSLVGRYNQPQHF. The CDR3 DNA is TGTGCCAGCAGCTTGGTAGGCCGTTACAATCAGCCCCAGCATTTT.

The chain carries TRBV5-1 and TRBJ2-5, with 11 bases identical to TRBD1. Germline CDR1 SGHRS, CDR2 YFSETQ. With 3 bases clipped from V and 2 bases from J, the junction kept 0 bases outside the gene matches. CDR3 length equals 14 residues. The CDR3 here is CASSWDRGQETQYF. The CDR3 coding sequence is TGCGCCAGCAGCTGGGACAGGGGGCAAGAGACCCAGTACTTC.

The chain combines TRBV5-1 with TRBJ2-1; 11 bases fit TRBD2. V was pared by 4 bases and J by 2 bases, with 8 bases of the junction left unmatched. Germline-derived CDR1 and CDR2 are SGHRS and YFSETQ. This CDR3 has 17 amino acids. CDR3 DNA: TGCGCCAGCAGCCAGCGGTGGACTAGCGGGCCCTACAATGAGCAGTTCTTC. Its protein product is CASSQRWTSGPYNEQFF.

V gene TRBV7-9 combines with J gene TRBJ2-5; D may be TRBD2 (7 bases). The germline gives CDR1 SEHNR, CDR2 FQNEAQ (reference sequence). The V and J ends lost 6 bases and 2 bases respectively, with 16 bases between them. This CDR3 contains 15 residues. This CDR3 reads CASSPRGGLQETQYF. Written as DNA, the CDR3 is TGTGCCAGCAGTCCAAGGGGGGGCCTTCAAGAGACCCAGTACTTC.

In regard to this clone: Other DNA sequences within the sample encode an identical CDR3. The chain uses TRBV5-1 and TRBJ2-7, with D maybe TRBD1 (5 bases). Germline-derived CDR1 and CDR2 are SGHRS and YFSETQ. The CDR3 is made up of 15 amino acids. V lost 2 bases to trimming and J lost 0 bases, with 12 bases between them. CDR3 in DNA: TGCGCCAGCAGCTTCCAGGGCCTTAGCTCCTACGAGCAGTACTTC. Amino acid sequence: CASSFQGLSSYEQYF.

The V gene is TRBV11-2, the J gene TRBJ1-2; D remains ambiguous. This CDR3 has 14 residues. Germline CDR1 reads SGHAT; CDR2 reads FQNNGV. The V and J ends lost 1 base and 8 bases respectively, with 14 bases between them. CDR3 protein: CASSLVGQIGGYTF. The CDR3 nucleotides read TGTGCCAGCAGCTTAGTAGGTCAGATCGGCGGCTACACCTTC.

This chain links TRBV9 with TRBJ2-2; D is uncertain. Germline V CDR1 and CDR2: SGDLS, YYNGEE. V was pared by 3 bases and J by 3 bases, with 12 bases between. The CDR3 is 15 residues long. CDR3 protein: CASSDPRLHTGELFF. Here the CDR3 DNA reads TGTGCCAGCAGCGACCCCAGACTGCACACCGGGGAGCTGTTTTTT.

V gene TRBV28 combines with J gene TRBJ2-5; 7 bases are shared with TRBD1. Germline values: CDR1 MDHEN, CDR2 SYDVKM. The V segment lost 7 bases and the J segment 5 bases; nucleotides outside the gene matches: 10. The CDR3 is made up of 14 amino acids. CDR3 in amino acids: CASNPTGRGETQYF. DNA of the CDR3: TGTGCCAGCAACCCGACAGGGCGAGGGGAGACCCAGTACTTC.

CDR3 bases: TGTGCCAGCAGCTGGACCTCGGGACTAGCGGACTCCTACGAGCAGTACTTC. Translating gives CASSWTSGLADSYEQYF. This chain joins TRBV7-2 and TRBJ2-7; TRBD2 matches 11 bases. The germline V gene encodes CDR1 SGHTA and CDR2 FQGNSA. The CDR3 length is 17 residues. Trimming cost V 4 bases and J 0 bases; bases outside gene matches: 8.

This chain links TRBV7-2 with TRBJ1-2; a weak D match, TRBD1 (5 bases). V shed 5 bases and J shed 0 bases, with 16 bases lying between them. Germline V gene lookup returns CDR1 SGHTA and CDR2 FQGNSA. The CDR3 is 16 amino acids. The CDR3 region is CASSPYKTVANYGYTF. Here the CDR3 DNA reads TGTGCCAGCAGCCCATATAAGACAGTAGCTAACTATGGCTACACCTTC.

The V call is TRBV14, the J call TRBJ1-3, with TRBD1 as a possible D gene (6 bases). This CDR3 is built from 15 residues. V lost 4 bases, J lost 4 bases, and 14 bases lay in between. Germline V gives CDR1 SGHDN, CDR2 FVKESK. CDR3 nucleotides: TGTGCCAGCAGCCCCTTCCGGACAGCCGGAAACACCATATATTTT. This gives the protein CASSPFRTAGNTIYF.

The sample holds a few counts of this clone. V gene TRBV19 combines with J gene TRBJ2-7; D uncertain. Per the germline V gene, CDR1 is LNHDA and CDR2 is SQIVND (reference sequence). The V end was cut by 3 bases, the J end by 6 bases, with 9 bases between. This CDR3 comprises 12 residues. Here the CDR3 reads CASSMGIGEQYF. In DNA form, the CDR3 reads TGTGCCAGTAGTATGGGTATTGGCGAGCAGTACTTC.

The V call is TRBV4-1, the J call TRBJ2-5; D is possibly TRBD2 (6 bases). The V gene's germline CDR1 is MGHRA and CDR2 YSYEKL. Trimming took off 2 bases at V and 2 bases at J, with 12 bases between the two ends. This CDR3 contains 15 residues. The CDR3 DNA follows: TGCGCCAGCAGCCAAATGGGGACTGTTCAAGAGACCCAGTACTTC. Its translation is CASSQMGTVQETQYF.

The chain is built from TRBV4-1 and TRBJ2-7; maybe TRBD1 (6 bases). With 5 bases removed from V and 2 bases from J, the gap between germline ends came to 10 bases. The CDR3 consists of 13 residues. The germline CDR1 and CDR2 sequences are MGHRA and YSYEKL. The CDR3 DNA reads as TGCGCCAGCAGCTACCACAGGGCCTACGAGCAGTACTTC. Protein product: CASSYHRAYEQYF.

This clone came up a few times. The rearrangement links TRBV2 to TRBJ1-2, with a possible D match to TRBD1 (5 bases). Trimming removed 6 bases at V and 2 bases at J, with 10 bases between. In germline, CDR1 is SNHLY, CDR2 FYNNEI. CDR3 size: 13 residues. The CDR3 DNA reads as TGTGCCAGCAGGAGGGGAGGGAACTATGGCTACACCTTC. This translates into CASRRGGNYGYTF.

The chain has TRBV11-2 and TRBJ1-5; D not certain. This CDR3 has 13 amino acids. V lost 5 bases, J lost 7 bases, and 12 bases lay in between. Germline CDR1 and CDR2: SGHAT and FQNNGV. The CDR3, as DNA: TGTGCCAGCAGCCCCTCTTTGGGACAGCCCCAGCATTTT. Its translation is CASSPSLGQPQHF. The whole variable domain, filled in from reference TRBV11-2 and TRBJ1-5, reads EAGVAQSPRYKIIEKRQSVAFWCNPISGHATLYWYQQILGQGPKLLIQFQNNGVVDDSQLPKDRFSAERLKGVDSTLKIQPAKLEDSAVYLCASSPSLGQPQHFGDGTRLSIL.

The J gene is TRBJ1-1, the V gene TRBV7-3; D perhaps matches TRBD1 (5 bases). The V gene's germline CDR1 is SGHTA and CDR2 FQGTGA. V was clipped by 0 bases and J by 7 bases, with 12 bases between them. CDR3 length: 14 amino acids. The CDR3 nucleotides are TGTGCCAGCAGCTTAACTGGGTCACAGGATGAAGCTTTCTTT. Protein sequence: CASSLTGSQDEAFF.

The chain recombines TRBV27 with TRBJ1-1, with D unclear. CDR1 MNHEY and CDR2 SMNVEV come from the germline V gene (reference sequence). The CDR3 length is 13 residues. V lost 10 bases, J lost 1 base, and 13 bases lay in between. CDR3 DNA sequence: TGTGCCACCCTTTCAAATTGGAACACTGAAGCTTTCTTT. Amino acid sequence: CATLSNWNTEAFF.

The sample holds a few counts of this clone. V and J are TRBV2 and TRBJ2-5; a weak D match, TRBD2 (6 bases). V was cut by 7 bases and J by 2 bases, with 11 bases left in between. Germline CDR1 is SNHLY and CDR2 is FYNNEI. CDR3 length equals 13 residues. The chain's CDR3 is CASKGREQETQYF. As DNA, the CDR3 is TGTGCCAGCAAGGGCCGGGAGCAAGAGACCCAGTACTTC.

The chain uses TRBV4-3 and TRBJ2-5; 10 bases match TRBD1. The CDR3 covers 14 residues. With V trimmed by 2 bases and J by 5 bases, 2 bases remained unmatched. Germline V gives CDR1 LGHNA, CDR2 YSLEER. The CDR3 protein is CASSQRQGAETQYF. CDR3 nucleotide sequence: TGCGCCAGCAGCCAACGACAGGGGGCGGAGACCCAGTACTTC.

This chain joins TRBV11-3 and TRBJ2-5; D gene unclear. The CDR3 runs 14 residues. CDR1 and CDR2 from the germline V gene are SGHNT and YENEEA. V was trimmed by 4 bases and J by 0 bases, leaving 9 bases between them. DNA for the CDR3: TGTGCCAGCAGCTCCCCCGGGTACCAAGAGACCCAGTACTTC. This sequence encodes CASSSPGYQETQYF.

This clone was counted once. The chain recombines TRBV2 with TRBJ2-1, with TRBD1 as a possible D gene (5 bases). CDR1 is SNHLY, CDR2 FYNNEI, per germline. The CDR3 spans 13 residues. V was clipped by 7 bases and J by 9 bases, with 16 bases between them. The CDR3 nucleotides read TGTGCCAGCATTGGGGTCAGGGTCCGTGAGCAGTTCTTC. Residues: CASIGVRVREQFF.